The T cell receptor beta chain under discussion was sequenced for a study of T cell changes during pregnancy in multiple sclerosis. TCRdb's copy holds only in-frame clones and misses some; the assay was immunoSEQ multiplex PCR. The sample yields about 27,000 clones, roughly 89% seen once. The CDR3 runs 15 residues. Germline CDR1 reads MNHNS; CDR2 reads SASEGT. The germline V and J ends were trimmed by 7 bases and 2 bases, with 15 bases remaining between them. This chain joins TRBV6-1 and TRBJ1-5, with D possibly matching TRBD1 (5 bases). The sequenced sample was CD8+ T cells from peripheral blood mononuclear cells, obtained in the second trimester of pregnancy. This clonotype originated in a female donor with multiple sclerosis, enrolled in a pregnancy study. CDR3 nucleotide sequence: TGTGCCAGCACCAAACAGGTGGATGGCAATCAGCCCCAGCATTTT. Translation: CASTKQVDGNQPQHF.